This TCR beta chain was documented in a study of cytomegalovirus exposure and HLA in healthy donors. PCR used 60 Vbeta primers and 13 Jbeta primers. Clones were read by immunoSEQ multiplex PCR, and TCRdb kept only the in-frame ones, dropping some. The sample records under 110,000 clones, 70% to 75% being singletons. V was clipped by 4 bases and J by 1 base, with 16 bases between them. The CDR3 contains 16 residues. Looked up from germline, CDR1 is SEHNR and CDR2 is FQNEAQ (reference sequence). The chain joins TRBV7-9 to TRBJ2-5; tentatively, D is TRBD1 (5 bases). Material: PBMCs. The TCR comes from a female donor in good health and CMV-seronegative. This CDR3 reads CASSSSSRGPQETQYF. CDR3 sequence (DNA): TGTGCCAGCAGCTCATCTTCAAGGGGTCCCCAAGAGACCCAGTACTTC.